This T cell receptor beta chain was sequenced in a study of blood T cell repertoires in COVID-19. About the study: Donors in the United States, Italy and Spain gave samples during acute or convalescent COVID-19. PBMCs, B-cell-depleted T cells, or T cells were the source of the cDNA or gDNA that made up the material.

Libraries were prepared by immunoSEQ multiplex PCR; TCRdb keeps only in-frame clonotypes and omits some of them. The sample has about 110,000 clones, 70% to 85% seen once; the top ten hold 7.9%. Germline assignment: CDR1 SNHLY and CDR2 FYNNEI. Trimming removed 8 bases from V and 3 bases from J; junction bases left unmatched: 2. The CDR3 extends over 12 amino acids. The sample consisted of peripheral blood. This chain connects TRBV2 to TRBJ2-7; TRBD1 matches at 9 bases. The source is a woman older than 75 with active or convalescent COVID-19. Here the CDR3 reads CASGQGSYEQYF. The DNA of the CDR3 is TGTGCCAGCGGACAGGGGAGCTACGAGCAGTACTTC.